The T cell receptor beta chain under discussion was sequenced for a study of CD8 T cells in ankylosing spondylitis. Notes on the study in general: Disease-linked clones were reportedly significantly enriched in matched ankylosing spondylitis synovial fluid. Ankylosing spondylitis blood appeared to be characterized by a TCR beta motif of under 10 highly homologous variants.

The V end was cut by 4 bases, the J end by 0 bases, with 9 bases between. The length of the CDR3 is 14 residues. CDR1 and CDR2 (germline): KGHSH, LQKENI. The sample holds a few counts of this clonotype. Its antigen remains unidentified. A quantitative 5'-RACE method, one with molecular barcodes, was used to make TCR beta libraries. TCRdb reprocessed the 5' RACE reads via MiXCR and lists one record per CDR3 protein. Seen here are 700,000 to 1,000,000 distinct CDR3 sequences, approximately 10% observed once, and the top ten hold about 0.5%. The gene calls are TRBV18 and TRBJ1-2; tentatively, D is TRBD1 (5 bases). This sequence originates from a male donor with ankylosing spondylitis. The specimen sequenced was blood, either unsorted or a sorted T cell fraction (not recorded which). In nucleotides, the CDR3 is TGTGCCAGCTCACGCCAGGGAACTAACTATGGCTACACCTTC. It codes for CASSRQGTNYGYTF.